The rows below give T cell receptor beta chains drawn from one sample of a study of beta chain features in type 1 diabetes. Profiling relied on immunoSEQ multiplex PCR, and the TCRdb table lists in-frame clones only, not all of them. The sample shows a few hundred thousand clones, roughly 12% of them seen only once. The sequenced sample was naive CD4+ T cells from blood. The receptor set was obtained from a woman younger than 30 with type 1 diabetes. Each CDR3 is given with its conserved first and last residue. The order of the fields is J gene, V gene, D gene, clone size, CDR3 protein, CDR3 DNA. The D gene is left open where the match is weak. The size of a clone is reported for some rows only, either as once, few or many, or as a class for expanded clones.

>TRBJ2-7|TRBV10-3|TRBD1|few
CAISEGQGNEQYF
TGTGCCATCAGTGAGGGACAGGGAAACGAGCAGTACTTC
>TRBJ1-4|TRBV19|TRBD1|NA
CASRMDRTNEKLFF
TGTGCCAGTAGAATGGACAGGACTAATGAAAAACTGTTTTTT
>TRBJ2-7|TRBV7-9|TRBD2|NA
CASSSGLAYTYEQYF
TGTGCCAGCAGCTCGGGACTAGCCTATACCTACGAGCAGTACTTC
>TRBJ1-4|TRBV4-3|NA|few
CASSQELAGGLFF
TGCGCCAGCAGCCAAGAGCTCGCAGGAGGACTGTTTTTT
>TRBJ1-5|TRBV11-2|TRBD1|NA
CASSLTGGVGQPQHF
TGTGCCAGCAGCCTGACAGGGGGGGTAGGTCAGCCCCAGCATTTT
>TRBJ2-3|TRBV10-3|TRBD2|few
CAIRTSGSHTDTQYF
TGTGCCATCAGGACTAGCGGGAGCCACACAGATACGCAGTATTTT
>TRBJ2-1|TRBV5-1|TRBD1|few
CASSLAGRGWDEQFF
TGCGCCAGCAGCTTGGCGGGCAGGGGGTGGGATGAGCAGTTCTTC
>TRBJ2-1|TRBV7-8|TRBD1|NA
CASSSLTGTGNEQFF
TGTGCCAGCAGCTCTCTTACCGGGACAGGCAATGAGCAGTTCTTC
>TRBJ2-5|TRBV5-1|NA|few
CASSRQETQYF
TGCGCCAGCAGCCGCCAGGAGACCCAGTACTTC
>TRBJ1-4|TRBV27|NA|NA
CASSLAGRNEKLFF
TGTGCCAGCAGTTTGGCGGGGAGGAATGAAAAACTGTTTTTT
>TRBJ2-4|TRBV19|NA|NA
CASSIGWGGGSAKNIQYF
TGTGCCAGTAGTATAGGATGGGGCGGGGGCTCGGCCAAAAACATTCAGTACTTC
>TRBJ2-7|TRBV29-1|NA|few
CSVKGRISYEQYF
TGCAGCGTTAAGGGGCGGATATCCTACGAGCAGTACTTC
>TRBJ2-1|TRBV4-3|NA|NA
CASSLRGIDSNEQFF
TGCGCCAGCAGCCTACGCGGGATAGATTCGAATGAGCAGTTCTTC
>TRBJ2-5|TRBV30|NA|few
CAWTQGLQETQYF
TGTGCCTGGACGCAGGGCCTCCAAGAGACCCAGTACTTC
>TRBJ2-1|TRBV7-9|NA|NA
CASSLVWGPNEQFF
TGTGCCAGCAGCTTAGTGTGGGGGCCCAATGAGCAGTTCTTC
>TRBJ1-5|TRBV7-9|NA|NA
CASRLDTQPQHF
TGTGCCAGCAGATTAGACACTCAGCCCCAGCATTTT
>TRBJ1-1|TRBV5-1|NA|NA
CASSLGTANTEAFF
TGCGCCAGCAGCTTGGGCACAGCAAACACTGAAGCTTTCTTT
>TRBJ2-1|TRBV11-1|NA|NA
CASSPPPRDEQFF
TGTGCCAGCAGCCCCCCCCCTAGAGATGAGCAGTTCTTC
>TRBJ1-5|TRBV29-1|TRBD1|few
CSVGDSDQPQHF
TGCAGCGTTGGGGACAGCGACCAGCCCCAGCATTTT
>TRBJ2-7|TRBV27|TRBD2|few
CASSFEAGGSYEQYF
TGTGCCAGCAGTTTTGAGGCGGGAGGCTCCTACGAGCAGTACTTC
>TRBJ2-1|TRBV7-3|TRBD2|NA
CASSLHSAASGGGNEQFF
TGTGCCAGCAGCTTACACTCCGCCGCTAGCGGGGGAGGGAATGAGCAGTTCTTC
>TRBJ1-4|TRBV29-1|NA|few
CSVARQAGGEKLFF
TGCAGCGTTGCTCGGCAGGCTGGTGGCGAAAAACTGTTTTTT
>TRBJ1-1|TRBV2|NA|NA
CASSEALRLRTEAFF
TGTGCCAGCAGTGAAGCGCTCAGATTGAGGACTGAAGCTTTCTTT
>TRBJ2-7|TRBV18|TRBD2|NA
CASRQAGLVHEQYF
TGTGCCAGCAGGCAAGCGGGGTTGGTCCACGAGCAGTACTTC
>TRBJ2-1|TRBV5-1|NA|NA
CASSVIVGQPNEQFF
TGCGCCAGCAGCGTTATCGTAGGACAACCCAATGAGCAGTTCTTC
>TRBJ2-3|TRBV9|TRBD2|few
CASSAGAGGTDTQYF
TGTGCCAGCAGTGCCGGGGCGGGGGGCACAGATACGCAGTATTTT
>TRBJ2-3|TRBV15|TRBD2|NA
CATSTLLASSTDTQYF
TGTGCCACCAGCACCCTACTAGCGTCTAGCACAGATACGCAGTATTTT
>TRBJ2-3|TRBV5-5|NA|NA
CASSLDSRSDTQYF
TGTGCCAGCAGCTTGGATAGCCGATCAGATACGCAGTATTTT
>TRBJ1-5|TRBV19|NA|NA
CASSIREAPQHF
TGTGCCAGTAGTATCAGGGAGGCGCCCCAGCATTTT
>TRBJ1-6|TRBV6-5|TRBD1|NA
CASSGLDRGFSPLHF
TGTGCCAGCAGCGGCCTCGACAGGGGTTTCTCACCCCTCCACTTT
>TRBJ2-7|TRBV7-3|TRBD2|NA
CASSLSRLAGSYEQYF
TGTGCCAGCAGCCTAAGTCGACTAGCGGGGTCCTACGAGCAGTACTTC
>TRBJ2-7|TRBV5-6|TRBD2|NA
CASSSLSSGYEQYF
TGTGCCAGCAGCTCGCTGTCTAGCGGGTACGAGCAGTACTTC
>TRBJ1-2|TRBV7-9|NA|NA
CASSPQSPAGGYTF
TGTGCCAGCAGCCCCCAAAGCCCAGCGGGTGGCTACACCTTC
>TRBJ2-2|TRBV5-1|NA|few
CASSLALMANTGELFF
TGCGCCAGCAGCTTGGCCCTGATGGCAAACACCGGGGAGCTGTTTTTT
>TRBJ2-1|TRBV6-5|NA|NA
CASSYDGSSANEQFF
TGTGCCAGCAGTTACGACGGGAGTTCTGCCAATGAGCAGTTCTTC
>TRBJ1-1|TRBV29-1|TRBD1|few
CSVQRTGNSPEAFF
TGCAGCGTTCAAAGGACAGGGAACTCTCCTGAAGCTTTCTTT
>TRBJ2-5|TRBV29-1|TRBD1|NA
CSVRLGQGMKGTQYF
TGCAGCGTTCGACTAGGACAGGGGATGAAGGGGACCCAGTACTTC
>TRBJ2-7|TRBV6-6|TRBD2|few
CASRYNGGTRGFEQYF
TGTGCCAGCAGGTACAACGGGGGGACTAGAGGATTCGAGCAGTACTTC
>TRBJ2-5|TRBV14|NA|few
CASSPRNPAAETQYF
TGTGCCAGCAGCCCTCGCAACCCTGCGGCGGAGACCCAGTACTTC